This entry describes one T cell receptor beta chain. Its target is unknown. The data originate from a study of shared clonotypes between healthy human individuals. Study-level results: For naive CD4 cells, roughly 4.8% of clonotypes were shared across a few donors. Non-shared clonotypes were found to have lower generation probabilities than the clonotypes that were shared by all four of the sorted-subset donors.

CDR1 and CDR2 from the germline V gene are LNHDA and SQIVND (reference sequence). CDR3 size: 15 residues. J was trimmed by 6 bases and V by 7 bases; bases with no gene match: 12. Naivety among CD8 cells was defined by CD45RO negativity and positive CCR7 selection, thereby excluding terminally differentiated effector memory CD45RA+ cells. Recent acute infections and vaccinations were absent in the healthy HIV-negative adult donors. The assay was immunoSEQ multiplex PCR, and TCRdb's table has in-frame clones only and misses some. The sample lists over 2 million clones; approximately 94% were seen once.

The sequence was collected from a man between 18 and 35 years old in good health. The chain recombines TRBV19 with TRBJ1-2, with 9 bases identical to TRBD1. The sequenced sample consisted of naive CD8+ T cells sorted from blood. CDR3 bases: TGTGCCAGTACTACCGGGACAGGGATTCGAAATGGCTACACCTTC. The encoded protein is CASTTGTGIRNGYTF.